This T cell receptor beta chain was documented in a study of blood T cell repertoires in COVID-19. Study overall: The United States, Italy and Spain were the sources of the acute and convalescent COVID-19 samples. In each case, the material was cDNA or gDNA derived from T cells, B-cell-depleted T cells, or PBMCs.

TCRdb keeps only in-frame clones here, not all; method: immunoSEQ multiplex PCR. The table lists a few hundred thousand clones, 85% of them singletons. Participants were aged about 18 to 100 years from about two dozen US areas. Donors in Cohort 3 counted as recovered after two negative PCRs, clearance, or symptom resolution. The CDR3 runs to 15 residues. CDR1 is SGHRS, CDR2 YFSETQ, per germline. The junction had 7 bases not matched to a gene; V was cut back by 4 bases and J by 6 bases. The chain carries TRBV5-1 and TRBJ1-4; TRBD1 matches at 9 bases. This sequence originates from a middle-aged man who had recovered from COVID-19. Sequenced material: PBMCs or T cells enriched from blood (not recorded which). For the CDR3, the DNA is TGCGCCAGCAGCCTACCGGGACAGGGAGATGAAAAACTGTTTTTT. Translation gives CASSLPGQGDEKLFF.